What follows is one T cell receptor beta chain and its context. Patients suffered from locally advanced or metastatic urothelial carcinoma. There were between 1 and 8 samples from each patient, taken pretreatment and on-treatment. Germline CDR1 is SGHRS and CDR2 is YFSETQ. The CDR3 totals 12 residues. Trimming left V 4 bases short and J 0 bases short, with 4 bases between. This record comes from a study of PD-L1 blockade in urothelial cancer. Some clones are missing from TCRdb's copy, which holds only in-frame ones; the method was immunoSEQ multiplex PCR. The data contain 100,000 or so clones, about nine tenths of them seen just once; the ten biggest clones take up just over 0.9%.

The clonotype was recovered from a woman of 80 years or more with urothelial cancer. V usage is TRBV5-1 and J usage is TRBJ1-2; no firm D call. The specimen comprised PBMCs, sampled around atezolizumab (anti-PD-L1) treatment. In DNA, the CDR3 is TGCGCCAGCAGCATAACTAACTATGGCTACACCTTC. Residues: CASSITNYGYTF.